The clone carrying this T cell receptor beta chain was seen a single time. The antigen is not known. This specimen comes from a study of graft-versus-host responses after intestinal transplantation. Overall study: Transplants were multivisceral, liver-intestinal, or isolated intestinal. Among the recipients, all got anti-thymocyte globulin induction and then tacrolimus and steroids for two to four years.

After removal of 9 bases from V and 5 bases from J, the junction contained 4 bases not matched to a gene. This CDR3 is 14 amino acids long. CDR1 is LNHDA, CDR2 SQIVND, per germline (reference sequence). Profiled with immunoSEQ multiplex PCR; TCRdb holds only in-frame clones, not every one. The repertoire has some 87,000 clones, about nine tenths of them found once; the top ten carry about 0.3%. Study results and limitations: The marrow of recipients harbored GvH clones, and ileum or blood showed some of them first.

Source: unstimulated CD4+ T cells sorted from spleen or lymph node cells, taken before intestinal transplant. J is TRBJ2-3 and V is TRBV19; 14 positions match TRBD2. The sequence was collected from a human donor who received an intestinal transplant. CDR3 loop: CASGLAGGVDTQYF. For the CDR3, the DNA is TGTGCCAGCGGACTAGCGGGAGGTGTAGATACGCAGTATTTT.